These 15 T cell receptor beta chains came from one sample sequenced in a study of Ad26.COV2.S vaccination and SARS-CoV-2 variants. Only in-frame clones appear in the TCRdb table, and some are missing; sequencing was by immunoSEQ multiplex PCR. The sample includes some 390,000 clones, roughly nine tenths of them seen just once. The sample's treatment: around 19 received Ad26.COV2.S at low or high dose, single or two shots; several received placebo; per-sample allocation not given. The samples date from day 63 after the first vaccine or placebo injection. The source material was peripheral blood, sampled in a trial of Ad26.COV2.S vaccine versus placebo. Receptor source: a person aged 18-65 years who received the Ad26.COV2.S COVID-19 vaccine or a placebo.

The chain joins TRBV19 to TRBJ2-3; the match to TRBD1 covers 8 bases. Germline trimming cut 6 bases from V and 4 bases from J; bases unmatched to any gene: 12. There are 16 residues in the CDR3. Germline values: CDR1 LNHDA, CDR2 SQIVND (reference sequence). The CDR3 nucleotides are TGTGCCAGTAGGAAATCAGGGGCAGGGGGCGCAGATACGCAGTATTTT. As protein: CASRKSGAGGADTQYF.

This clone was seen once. CDR3 sequence: CASRFTASGANVLTF. The DNA of the CDR3 is TGTGCCAGCCGATTCACCGCCTCTGGGGCCAACGTCCTGACTTTC. The chain has TRBV11-2 and TRBJ2-6; D not resolved. V gave up 8 bases and J gave up 0 bases, with 11 bases separating them. This CDR3 region has 15 residues. The germline gives CDR1 SGHAT, CDR2 FQNNGV.

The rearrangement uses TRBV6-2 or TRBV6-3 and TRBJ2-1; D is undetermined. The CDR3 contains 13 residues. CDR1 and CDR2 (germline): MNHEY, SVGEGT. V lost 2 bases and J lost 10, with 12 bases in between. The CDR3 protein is CASSYKVLGEQFF. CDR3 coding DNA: TGTGCCAGCAGTTACAAGGTGCTGGGGGAGCAGTTCTTC.

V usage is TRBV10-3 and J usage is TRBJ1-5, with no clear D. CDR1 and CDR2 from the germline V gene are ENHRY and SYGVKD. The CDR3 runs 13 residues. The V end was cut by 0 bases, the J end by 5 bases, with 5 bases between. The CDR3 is CAISESHDQPQHF. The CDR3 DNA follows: TGTGCCATCAGTGAGTCCCACGATCAGCCCCAGCATTTT.

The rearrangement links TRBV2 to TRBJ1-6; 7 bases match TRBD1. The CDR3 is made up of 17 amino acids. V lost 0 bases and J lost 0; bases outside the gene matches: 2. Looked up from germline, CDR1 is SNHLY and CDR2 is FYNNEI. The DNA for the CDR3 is TGTGCCAGCAGTGAAGCGCAGGGGGGCTCCTATAATTCACCCCTCCACTTT. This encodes CASSEAQGGSYNSPLHF.

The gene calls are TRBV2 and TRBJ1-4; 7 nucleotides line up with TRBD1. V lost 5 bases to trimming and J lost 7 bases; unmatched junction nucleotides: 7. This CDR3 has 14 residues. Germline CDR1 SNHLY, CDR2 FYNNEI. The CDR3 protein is CASSLQGISEKLFF. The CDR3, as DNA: TGTGCCAGCAGTTTACAGGGGATAAGTGAAAAACTGTTTTTT. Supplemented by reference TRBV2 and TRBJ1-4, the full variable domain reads EPEVTQTPSHQVTQMGQEVILRCVPISNHLYFYWYRQILGQKVEFLVSFYNNEISEKSEIFDDQFSVERPDGSNFTLKIRSTKLEDSAMYFCASSLQGISEKLFFGSGTQLSVL.

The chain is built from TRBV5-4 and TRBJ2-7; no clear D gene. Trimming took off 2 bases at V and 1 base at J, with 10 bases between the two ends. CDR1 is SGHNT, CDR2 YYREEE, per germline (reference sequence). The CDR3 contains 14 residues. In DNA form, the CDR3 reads TGTGCCAGCAGCTTCCGGGTTGATTCCTACGAGCAGTACTTC. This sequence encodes CASSFRVDSYEQYF.

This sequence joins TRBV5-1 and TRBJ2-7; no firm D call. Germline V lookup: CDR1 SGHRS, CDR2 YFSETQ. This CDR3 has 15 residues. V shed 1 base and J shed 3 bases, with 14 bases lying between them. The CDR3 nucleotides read TGCGCCAGCAGCTTGTCTTACAGCCCGATCTACGAGCAGTACTTC. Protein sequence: CASSLSYSPIYEQYF.

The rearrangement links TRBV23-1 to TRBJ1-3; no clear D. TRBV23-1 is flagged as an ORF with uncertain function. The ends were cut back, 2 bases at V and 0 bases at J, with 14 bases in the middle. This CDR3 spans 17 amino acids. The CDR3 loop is CASSQTTVLYSGNTIYF. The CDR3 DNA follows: TGCGCCAGCAGTCAAACGACCGTGCTGTACTCTGGAAACACCATATATTTT.

The DNA for the CDR3 is TGTGCCAGCAGCTACGGACAGGGTTTTGGCTACACCTTC. It is translated as CASSYGQGFGYTF. The chain carries TRBV13 and TRBJ1-2; TRBD1 agrees at 8 bases. Unmatched junction bases numbered 5, after V lost 4 bases and J lost 7 bases. The CDR3 sequence is 13 residues long. From germline, CDR1 is PRHDT and CDR2 FYEKMQ (reference sequence).

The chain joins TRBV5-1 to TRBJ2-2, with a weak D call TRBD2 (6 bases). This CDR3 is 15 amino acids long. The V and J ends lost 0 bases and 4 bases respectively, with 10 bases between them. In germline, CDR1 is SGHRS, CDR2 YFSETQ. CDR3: CASSLALEGTGELFF. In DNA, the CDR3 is TGCGCCAGCAGCTTGGCCCTGGAGGGCACCGGGGAGCTGTTTTTT.

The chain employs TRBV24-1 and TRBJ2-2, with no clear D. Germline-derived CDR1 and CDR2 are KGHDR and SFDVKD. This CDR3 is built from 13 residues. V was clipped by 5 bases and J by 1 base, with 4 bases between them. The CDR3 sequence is CATSVVNTGELFF. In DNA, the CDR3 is TGTGCCACCAGTGTAGTGAACACCGGGGAGCTGTTTTTT.

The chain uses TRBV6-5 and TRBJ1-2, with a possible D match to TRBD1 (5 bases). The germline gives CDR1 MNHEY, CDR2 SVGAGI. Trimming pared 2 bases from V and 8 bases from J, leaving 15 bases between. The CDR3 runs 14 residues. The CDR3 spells CASSYGPGLQGYTF. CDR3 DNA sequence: TGTGCCAGCAGTTACGGTCCGGGGCTTCAGGGCTACACCTTC.

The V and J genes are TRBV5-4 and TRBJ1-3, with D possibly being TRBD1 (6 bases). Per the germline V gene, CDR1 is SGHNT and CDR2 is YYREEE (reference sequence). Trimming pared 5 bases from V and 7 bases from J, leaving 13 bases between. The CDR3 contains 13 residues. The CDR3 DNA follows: TGTGCCAGCAGTTTCCCAGGGGCGAACACCATATATTTT. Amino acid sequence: CASSFPGANTIYF.

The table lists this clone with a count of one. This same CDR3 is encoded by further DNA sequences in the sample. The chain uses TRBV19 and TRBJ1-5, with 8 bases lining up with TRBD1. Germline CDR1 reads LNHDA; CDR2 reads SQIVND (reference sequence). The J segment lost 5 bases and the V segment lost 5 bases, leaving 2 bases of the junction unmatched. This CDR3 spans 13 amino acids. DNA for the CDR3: TGTGCCAGTAGTTTACAGGGGGATCAGCCCCAGCATTTT. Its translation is CASSLQGDQPQHF.